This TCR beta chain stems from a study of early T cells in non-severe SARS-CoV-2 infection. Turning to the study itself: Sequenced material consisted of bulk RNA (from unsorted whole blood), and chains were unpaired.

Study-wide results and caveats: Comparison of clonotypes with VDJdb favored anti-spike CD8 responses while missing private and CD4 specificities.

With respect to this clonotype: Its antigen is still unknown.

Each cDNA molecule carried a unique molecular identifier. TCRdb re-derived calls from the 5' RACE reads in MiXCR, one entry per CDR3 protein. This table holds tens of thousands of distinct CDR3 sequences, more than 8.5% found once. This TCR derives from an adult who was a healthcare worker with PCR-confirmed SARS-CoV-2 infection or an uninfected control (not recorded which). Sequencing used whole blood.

The CDR3: CSASGLKEQYF. The CDR3 nucleotides are TGCAGCGCTTCGGGGCTAAAGGAGCAGTACTTC. The V call is TRBV29-1, the J call TRBJ2-7; D is possibly TRBD1 or TRBD2 (5 bases each). The CDR3 runs to 11 residues. The V end lost 7 bases, the J end lost 7 bases, and 14 bases lay between the germline ends. CDR1 and CDR2 from the germline V gene are SQVTM and ANQGSEA.